Given below is one T cell receptor (beta chain) in context. What it recognizes is unknown. This sample is part of a study of shared clonotypes between healthy human individuals. Study-level information: Serving as donors were two women and a few men, whose ages spanned 18 to 49.

Assay: immunoSEQ multiplex PCR; the TCRdb copy retains only in-frame clones and omits some. The sample carries about 480,000 clones, 79% recorded once. The study, taken as a whole, reports: Only a few donors were included, so the genetic and exposure-history diversity represented was limited.

Caucasian adults residing in Nashville, Tennessee made up all the donors. Specimen: PBMCs. This receptor was identified in a woman aged 40 to 50 in good health. Some clones in this sample may be carry-over from other donors' samples.

For the CDR3, the DNA is TGTGCCAGCAGTTTATCAAGCACAGATACGCAGTATTTT. Its protein is CASSLSSTDTQYF. V usage is TRBV28 and J usage is TRBJ2-3; unclear D gene. V was clipped by 1 base and J by 0 bases, with 2 bases between them. Germline V gene lookup returns CDR1 MDHEN and CDR2 SYDVKM. The CDR3 sequence is 13 residues long.